The next 10 T cell receptor beta chains were all read from a single sample in a study of vaccination effects on CD4 cells after COVID-19. TCRdb keeps only in-frame clones here, not all; method: immunoSEQ multiplex PCR. Of approximately 61,000 clones in the sample, about 80% were seen once. No antigen has been identified for these receptors. ViraFEST used viral peptide pools to expand antigen-specific CD4+ T cells before sequencing. The culture ran for roughly ten days before CD4+ T cells were isolated. Participants were vaccinated with two doses of either the BNT162b2 or mRNA-1273 vaccine. The sequencing used CD4+ T cells from PBMCs cultured with HCoV-229E spike peptides, collected after COVID-19 vaccination. The origin of the receptors is a human donor who received a COVID-19 vaccine.

The chain couples TRBV18 to TRBJ2-5; possibly TRBD1 for D (5 bases). Trimming removed 2 bases from V and 4 bases from J, with 11 bases in between. Germline-derived CDR1 and CDR2 are KGHSH and LQKENI. The CDR3 has 14 residues. The CDR3 region is CASSPLDRGETQYF. The DNA of the CDR3 is TGTGCCAGCTCACCATTAGACAGAGGAGAGACCCAGTACTTC.

J is TRBJ2-3 and V is TRBV10-3; no clear D. The CDR3 extends over 15 amino acids. Germline assignment: CDR1 ENHRY and CDR2 SYGVKD. Trimming took 3 bases from V and 3 from J, leaving 13 bases between them. The CDR3 spells CAISDLTDGTDTQYF. CDR3 DNA sequence: TGTGCCATCAGTGATTTAACAGATGGGACAGATACGCAGTATTTT.

This clone was found a few times. The V call is TRBV6-1, the J call TRBJ1-4, with 9 positions matching TRBD1. With 0 bases clipped from V and 7 bases from J, the junction kept 3 bases outside the gene matches. The CDR3 length is 15 residues. Germline V gene lookup returns CDR1 MNHNS and CDR2 SASEGT. The CDR3 DNA sequence: TGTGCCAGCAGTGAAGCGGGGACAGGGACTGAAAAACTGTTTTTT. Amino acids: CASSEAGTGTEKLFF.

The rearrangement links TRBV5-4 to TRBJ2-5, with 7 bases that match TRBD2. CDR1 and CDR2 from the germline V gene are SGHNT and YYREEE (reference sequence). The V and J ends lost 5 bases and 5 bases, in that order; junction bases with no gene match: 9. CDR3 length: 14 amino acids. CDR3 sequence: CASRWDYEVETQYF. Written as DNA, the CDR3 is TGTGCCAGCAGATGGGACTACGAGGTGGAGACCCAGTACTTC.

This clone has a single count. The J gene is TRBJ2-2, the V gene TRBV3-1 (or the pseudogene TRBV3-2); 7 bases line up with TRBD2. The germline gives CDR1 LGHDT, CDR2 YNNKEL (reference sequence). This CDR3 is 16 amino acids long. Germline trimming cut 2 bases from V and 0 bases from J; bases unmatched to any gene: 3. The DNA for the CDR3 is TGTGCCAGCAGCCAAACGGGGGGTTCGAACACCGGGGAGCTGTTTTTT. Protein sequence: CASSQTGGSNTGELFF.

There are a few counts of this clone. The V and J genes are TRBV5-1 and TRBJ1-2; 9 nucleotides line up with TRBD1. V was clipped by 3 bases and J by 5 bases; unmatched bases: 8. The CDR3 has 15 amino acids. Germline CDR1 is SGHRS and CDR2 is YFSETQ. CDR3 sequence (DNA): TGCGCCAGCAGCTCGTATCCGGGACAGGGATATGGCTACACCTTC. This sequence encodes CASSSYPGQGYGYTF.

This clone has only one observation. This chain links TRBV5-1 with TRBJ1-6; D possibly corresponds to TRBD1 (6 bases). Germline values: CDR1 SGHRS, CDR2 YFSETQ. The CDR3 loop spans 18 amino acids. With 0 bases removed from V and 0 bases from J, the gap between germline ends came to 13 bases. Here the CDR3 reads CASSLAGTPSSYNSPLHF. In DNA, the CDR3 is TGCGCCAGCAGCTTGGCGGGGACACCGAGCTCCTATAATTCACCCCTCCACTTT.

The V and J genes are TRBV18 and TRBJ2-5, with TRBD2 matching 7 bases. Per germline, CDR1 KGHSH and CDR2 LQKENI. V was clipped by 1 base and J by 1 base; unmatched bases: 3. The CDR3 spans 15 residues. CDR3 nucleotide sequence: TGTGCCAGCTCACCACAGCGGGGTTCCCAAGAGACCCAGTACTTC. Amino acid sequence: CASSPQRGSQETQYF.

This clone came up a few times. CDR3 nucleotides: TGTGCCAGCAGCTTACGGGACAGGAACACCGGGGAGCTGTTTTTT. It yields the protein CASSLRDRNTGELFF. The chain uses TRBV7-3 and TRBJ2-2; the match to TRBD1 covers 7 bases. The CDR3 runs to 15 residues. With 2 bases clipped from V and 1 base from J, the junction kept 1 base outside the gene matches. The germline CDR1 and CDR2 sequences are SGHTA and FQGTGA.

The V and J genes are TRBV5-1 and TRBJ1-1; possible D gene TRBD1, 5 bases. CDR3 length: 14 amino acids. V was shortened by 7 bases and J by 5 bases, with 18 bases between the two germline ends. Germline V gives CDR1 SGHRS, CDR2 YFSETQ. CDR3 DNA sequence: TGCGCCAGCCACCCGGCAGGGACGGGGACTGAAGCTTTCTTT. It is translated as CASHPAGTGTEAFF.